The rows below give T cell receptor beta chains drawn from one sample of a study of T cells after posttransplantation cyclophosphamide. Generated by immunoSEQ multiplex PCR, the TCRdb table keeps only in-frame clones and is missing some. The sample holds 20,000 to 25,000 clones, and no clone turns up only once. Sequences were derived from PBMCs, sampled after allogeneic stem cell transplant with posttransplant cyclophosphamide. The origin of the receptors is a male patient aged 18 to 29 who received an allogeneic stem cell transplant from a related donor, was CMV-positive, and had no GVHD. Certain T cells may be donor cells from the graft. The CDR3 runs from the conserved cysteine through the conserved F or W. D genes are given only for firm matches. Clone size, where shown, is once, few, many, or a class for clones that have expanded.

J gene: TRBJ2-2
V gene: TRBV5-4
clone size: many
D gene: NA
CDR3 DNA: TGTGCCAGCAGCCTGTTGGAGATCACCGGGGAGCTGTTTTTT
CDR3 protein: CASSLLEITGELFF

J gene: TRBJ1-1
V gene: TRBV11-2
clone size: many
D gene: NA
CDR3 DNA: TGTGCCAGCAGCTTAGTTGACAGAGTGAACACTGAAGCTTTCTTT
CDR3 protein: CASSLVDRVNTEAFF

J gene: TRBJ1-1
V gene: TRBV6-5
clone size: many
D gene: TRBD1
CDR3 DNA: TGTGCCAGCAGTTACCTCTTCGAGGGGGCCACTGAAGCTTTCTTT
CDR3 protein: CASSYLFEGATEAFF

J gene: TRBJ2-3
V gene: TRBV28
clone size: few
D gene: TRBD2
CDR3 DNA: TGTGCCAGCAGTTATGGACTAGCGGGGACCTCTGACACAGATACGCAGTATTTT
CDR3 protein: CASSYGLAGTSDTDTQYF

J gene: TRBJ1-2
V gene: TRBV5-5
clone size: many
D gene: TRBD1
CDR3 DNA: TGTGCCAGCAGCTCCACCCGGACAGGGGAATATGGCTACACCTTC
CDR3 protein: CASSSTRTGEYGYTF

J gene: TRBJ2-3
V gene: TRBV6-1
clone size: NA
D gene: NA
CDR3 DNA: TGTGCCAGCAGTGCCACGACAGGGACTAGCACAGATACGCAGTATTTT
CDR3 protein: CASSATTGTSTDTQYF

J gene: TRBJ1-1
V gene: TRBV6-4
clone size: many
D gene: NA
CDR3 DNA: TGTGCCAGCAGTGACTTAATGCGCGATTCGTTGGTGAACACTGAAGCTTTCTTT
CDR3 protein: CASSDLMRDSLVNTEAFF

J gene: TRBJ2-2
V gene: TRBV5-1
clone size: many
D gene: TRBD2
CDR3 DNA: TGCGCCAGCAGCCTGGGACTAGCGGGCACCGGGGAGCTGTTTTTT
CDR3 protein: CASSLGLAGTGELFF

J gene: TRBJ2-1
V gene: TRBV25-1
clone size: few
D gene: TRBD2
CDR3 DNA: TGTGCCAGCAGTCAGGGACTAGATAATGAGCAGTTCTTC
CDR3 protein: CASSQGLDNEQFF

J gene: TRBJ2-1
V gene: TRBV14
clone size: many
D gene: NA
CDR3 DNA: TGTGCCAGCAGAGGGGGTGAGACGGGGAGCTACAATGAGCAGTTCTTC
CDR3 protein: CASRGGETGSYNEQFF

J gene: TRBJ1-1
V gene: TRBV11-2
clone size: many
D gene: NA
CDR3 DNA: TGTGCCAGCAGCTTATTCTCAAGGGCAGGAGGTGAAGCTTTCTTT
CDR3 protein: CASSLFSRAGGEAFF

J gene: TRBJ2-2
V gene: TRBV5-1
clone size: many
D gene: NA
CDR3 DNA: TGCGCCAGCAGCTTGGCCGGACGGGAATACACCGGGGAGCTGTTTTTT
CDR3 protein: CASSLAGREYTGELFF

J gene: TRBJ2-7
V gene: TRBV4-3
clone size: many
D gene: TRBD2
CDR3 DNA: TGCGCCAGCAGCCTGAGACTAGCGGGAGGGCCAACCTACGAGCAGTACTTC
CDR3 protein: CASSLRLAGGPTYEQYF

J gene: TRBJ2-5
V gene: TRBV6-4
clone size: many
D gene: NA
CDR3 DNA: TGTGCCAGCAGTGAAAAGGGGCAAGAGACCCAGTACTTC
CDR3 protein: CASSEKGQETQYF

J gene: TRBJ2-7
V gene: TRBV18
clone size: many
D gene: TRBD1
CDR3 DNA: TGTGCCAGCTCCGGGGACAGGGAATTTTCCTACGAGCAGTACTTC
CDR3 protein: CASSGDREFSYEQYF